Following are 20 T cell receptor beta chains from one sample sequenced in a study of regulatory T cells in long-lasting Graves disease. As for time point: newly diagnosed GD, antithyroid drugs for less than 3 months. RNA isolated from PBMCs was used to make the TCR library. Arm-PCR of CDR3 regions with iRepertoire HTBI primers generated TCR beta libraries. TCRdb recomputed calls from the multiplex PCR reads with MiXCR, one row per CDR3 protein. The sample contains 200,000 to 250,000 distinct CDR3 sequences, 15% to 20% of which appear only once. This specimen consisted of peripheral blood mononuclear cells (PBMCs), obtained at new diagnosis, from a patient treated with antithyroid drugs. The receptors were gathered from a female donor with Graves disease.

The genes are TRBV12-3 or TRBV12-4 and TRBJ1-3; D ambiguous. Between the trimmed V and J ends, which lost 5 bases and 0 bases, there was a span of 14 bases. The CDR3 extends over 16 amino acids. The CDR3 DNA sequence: TGTGCCAGCAGTGAATACGGACTCAGCTCTGGAAACACCATATATTTT. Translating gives CASSEYGLSSGNTIYF.

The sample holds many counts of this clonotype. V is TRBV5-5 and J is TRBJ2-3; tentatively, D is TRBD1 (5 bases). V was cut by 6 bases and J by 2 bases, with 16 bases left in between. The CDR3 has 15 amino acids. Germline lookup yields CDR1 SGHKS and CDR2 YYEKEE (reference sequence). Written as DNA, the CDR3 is TGTGCCAGCAACTCTGGGGCGCCAGACACAGATACGCAGTATTTT. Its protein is CASNSGAPDTDTQYF.

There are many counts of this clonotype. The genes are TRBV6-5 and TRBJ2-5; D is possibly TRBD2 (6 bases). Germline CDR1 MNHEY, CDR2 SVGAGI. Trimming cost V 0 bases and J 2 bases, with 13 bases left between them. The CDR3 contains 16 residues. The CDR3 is CASSYSRWRDQETQYF. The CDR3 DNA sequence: TGTGCCAGCAGTTACTCGAGGTGGAGGGATCAAGAGACCCAGTACTTC.

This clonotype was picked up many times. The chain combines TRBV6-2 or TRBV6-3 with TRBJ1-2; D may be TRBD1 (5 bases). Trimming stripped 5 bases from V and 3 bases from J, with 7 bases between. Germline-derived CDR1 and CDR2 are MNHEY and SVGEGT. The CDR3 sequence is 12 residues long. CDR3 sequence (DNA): TGTGCCAGCAGTGTCAGGGACTATGGCTACACCTTC. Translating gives CASSVRDYGYTF.

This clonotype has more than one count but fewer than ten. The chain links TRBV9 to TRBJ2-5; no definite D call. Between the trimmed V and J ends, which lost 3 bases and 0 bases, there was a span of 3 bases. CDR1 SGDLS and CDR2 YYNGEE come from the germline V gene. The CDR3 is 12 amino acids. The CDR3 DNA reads TGTGCCAGCAGCGGAGACCAAGAGACCCAGTACTTC. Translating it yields CASSGDQETQYF.

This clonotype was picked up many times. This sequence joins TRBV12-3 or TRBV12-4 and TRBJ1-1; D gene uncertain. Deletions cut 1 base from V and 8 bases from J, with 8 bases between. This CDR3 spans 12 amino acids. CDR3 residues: CASSLVTEEAFF. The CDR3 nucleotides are TGTGCCAGCAGTTTAGTGACTGAGGAAGCTTTCTTT.

CDR3 sequence reads: CSAAAGHTDTQYF. In DNA form, the CDR3 reads TGCAGTGCTGCCGCCGGACACACAGATACGCAGTATTTT. V is TRBV20-1 and J is TRBJ2-3, with D tentatively TRBD1 (5 bases). The length of the CDR3 is 13 residues. Germline CDR1 is DFQATT and CDR2 is SNEGSKA (reference sequence). V gave up 5 bases and J gave up 2 bases, with 11 bases separating them.

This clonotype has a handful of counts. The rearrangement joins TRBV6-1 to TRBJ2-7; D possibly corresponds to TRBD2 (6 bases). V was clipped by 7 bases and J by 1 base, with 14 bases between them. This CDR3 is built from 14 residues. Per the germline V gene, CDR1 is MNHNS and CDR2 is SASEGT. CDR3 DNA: TGTGCCAGCACGCGGGACGGAATTTCCTACGAGCAGTACTTC. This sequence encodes CASTRDGISYEQYF.

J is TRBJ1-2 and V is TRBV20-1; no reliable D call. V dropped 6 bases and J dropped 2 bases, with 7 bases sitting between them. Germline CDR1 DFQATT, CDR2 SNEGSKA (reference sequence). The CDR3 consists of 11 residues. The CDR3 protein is CSAPWNYGYTF. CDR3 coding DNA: TGCAGTGCGCCCTGGAACTATGGCTACACCTTC.

CDR3 residues: CASSQVTGGTGELFF. CDR3 DNA: TGCGCCAGCAGCCAAGTGACAGGGGGGACCGGGGAGCTGTTTTTT. The chain couples TRBV4-1 to TRBJ2-2; 9 positions agree with TRBD1. Unmatched junction bases numbered 2, after V lost 1 base and J lost 5 bases. Per the germline V gene, CDR1 is MGHRA and CDR2 is YSYEKL. This CDR3 spans 15 amino acids.

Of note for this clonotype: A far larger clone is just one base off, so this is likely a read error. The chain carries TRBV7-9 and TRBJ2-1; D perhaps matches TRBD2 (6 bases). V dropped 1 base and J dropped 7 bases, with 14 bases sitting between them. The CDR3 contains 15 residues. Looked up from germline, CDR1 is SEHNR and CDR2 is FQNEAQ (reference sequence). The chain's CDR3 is CASSLGSRDKNEQFF. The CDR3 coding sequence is TGTGCCAGCAGCTTAGGCTCGCGGGATAAAAATGAGCAGTTCTTC.

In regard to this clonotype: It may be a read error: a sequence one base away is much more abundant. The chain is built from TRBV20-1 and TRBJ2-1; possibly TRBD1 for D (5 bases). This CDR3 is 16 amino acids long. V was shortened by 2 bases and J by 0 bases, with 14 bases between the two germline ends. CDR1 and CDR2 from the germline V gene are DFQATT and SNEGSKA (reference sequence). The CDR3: CSARISGHSSYNEQFF. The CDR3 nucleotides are TGCAGTGCTAGAATCTCTGGACACAGCTCCTACAATGAGCAGTTCTTC.

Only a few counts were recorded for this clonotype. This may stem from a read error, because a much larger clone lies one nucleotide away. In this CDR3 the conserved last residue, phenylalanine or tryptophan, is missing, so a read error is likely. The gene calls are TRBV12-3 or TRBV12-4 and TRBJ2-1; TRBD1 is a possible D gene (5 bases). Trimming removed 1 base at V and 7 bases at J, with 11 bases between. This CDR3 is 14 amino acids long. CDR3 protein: CASSLGQGRNEQFS. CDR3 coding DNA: TGTGCCAGCAGTTTAGGTCAGGGCAGGAATGAGCAGTTCTCC.

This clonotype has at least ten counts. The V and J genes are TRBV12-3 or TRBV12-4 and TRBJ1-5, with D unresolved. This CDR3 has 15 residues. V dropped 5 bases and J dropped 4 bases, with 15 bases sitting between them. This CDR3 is CASSSGLLVNQPQHF. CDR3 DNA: TGTGCCAGCAGTAGCGGACTGCTGGTTAATCAGCCCCAGCATTTT.

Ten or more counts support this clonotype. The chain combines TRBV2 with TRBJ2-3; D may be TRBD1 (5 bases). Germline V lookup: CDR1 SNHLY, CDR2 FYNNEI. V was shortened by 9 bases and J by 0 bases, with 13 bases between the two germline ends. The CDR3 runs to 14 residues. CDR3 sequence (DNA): TGTGCCAGTTCCGACAGACAGAGCACAGATACGCAGTATTTT. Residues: CASSDRQSTDTQYF.

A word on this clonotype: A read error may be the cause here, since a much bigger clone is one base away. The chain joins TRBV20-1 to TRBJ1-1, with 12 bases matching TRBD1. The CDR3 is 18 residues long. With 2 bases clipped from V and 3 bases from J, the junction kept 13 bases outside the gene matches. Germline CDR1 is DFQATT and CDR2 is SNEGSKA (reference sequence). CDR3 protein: CSARSPGQGAGHDTEAFF. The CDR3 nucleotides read TGCAGTGCTAGATCCCCGGGACAGGGGGCTGGTCATGACACTGAAGCTTTCTTT.

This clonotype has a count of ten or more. Written as DNA, the CDR3 is TGTGCCAGCAGCTGGAGACCACCGGGCCTTCAAGGCTACAATGAGCAGTTCTTC. This sequence encodes CASSWRPPGLQGYNEQFF. The chain employs TRBV5-5 and TRBJ2-1; D is undetermined. CDR3 length equals 18 residues. V dropped 3 bases and J dropped 3 bases, with 22 bases sitting between them. Germline V gene sequence: CDR1 SGHKS, CDR2 YYEKEE (reference sequence).

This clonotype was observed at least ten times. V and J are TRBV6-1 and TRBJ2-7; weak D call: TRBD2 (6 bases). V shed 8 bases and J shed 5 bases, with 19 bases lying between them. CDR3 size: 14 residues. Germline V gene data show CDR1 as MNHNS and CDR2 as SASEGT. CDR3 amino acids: CASPSPGERNEQYF. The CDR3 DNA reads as TGTGCCAGCCCGTCACCGGGGGAAAGGAACGAGCAGTACTTC.

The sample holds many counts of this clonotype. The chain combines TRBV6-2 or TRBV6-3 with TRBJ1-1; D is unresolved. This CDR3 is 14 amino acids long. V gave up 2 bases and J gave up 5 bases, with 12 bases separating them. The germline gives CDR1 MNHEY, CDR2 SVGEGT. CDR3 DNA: TGTGCCAGCAGTTACGGGGAAGGGTGGACTGAAGCTTTCTTT. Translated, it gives CASSYGEGWTEAFF.

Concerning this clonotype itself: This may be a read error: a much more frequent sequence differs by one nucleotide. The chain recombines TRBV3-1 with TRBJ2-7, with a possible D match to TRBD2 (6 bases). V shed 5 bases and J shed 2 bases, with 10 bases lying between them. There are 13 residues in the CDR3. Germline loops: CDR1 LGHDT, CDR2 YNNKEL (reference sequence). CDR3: CASSADYPYEQYF. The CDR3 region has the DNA TGTGCCAGCAGCGCGGACTACCCCTACGAGCAGTACTTC.